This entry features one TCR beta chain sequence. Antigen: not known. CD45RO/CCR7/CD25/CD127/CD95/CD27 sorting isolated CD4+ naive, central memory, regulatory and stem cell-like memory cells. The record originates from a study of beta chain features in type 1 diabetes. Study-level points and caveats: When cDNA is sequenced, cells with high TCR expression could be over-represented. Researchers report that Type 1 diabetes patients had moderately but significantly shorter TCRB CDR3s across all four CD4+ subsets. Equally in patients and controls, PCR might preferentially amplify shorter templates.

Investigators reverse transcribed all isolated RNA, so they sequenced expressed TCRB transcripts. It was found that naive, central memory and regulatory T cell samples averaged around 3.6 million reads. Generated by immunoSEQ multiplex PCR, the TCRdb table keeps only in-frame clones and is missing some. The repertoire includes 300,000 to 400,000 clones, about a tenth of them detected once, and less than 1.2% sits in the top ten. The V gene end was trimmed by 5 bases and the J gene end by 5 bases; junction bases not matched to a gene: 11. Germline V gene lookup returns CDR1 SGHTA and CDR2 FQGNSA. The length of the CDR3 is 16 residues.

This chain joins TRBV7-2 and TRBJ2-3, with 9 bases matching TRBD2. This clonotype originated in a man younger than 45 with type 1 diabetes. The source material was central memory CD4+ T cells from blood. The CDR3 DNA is TGTGCCAGCAGCCGGAGGGGCGGGGGGGTATTAGATACGCAGTATTTT. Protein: CASSRRGGGVLDTQYF.